What follows is one T cell receptor beta chain and its context. The antigen is not known. The data derive from a study of shared clonotypes between healthy human individuals. Points from the study as a whole: Clonotype sharing levels among donors were expected to vary with sequencing depth. The naive CD4 repertoires of a handful of donors were compared, and about 5% of clonotypes were shared.

Germline CDR1 MNHEY, CDR2 SMNVEV (reference sequence). Trimming at V came to 6 bases and at J to 5 bases, leaving 10 bases not matched to a gene. The length of the CDR3 is 15 residues. The DNA input per sorted-subset replicate PCR was roughly 210 ng, corresponding to roughly 31,000 T cell genomes. The table came from immunoSEQ multiplex PCR; TCRdb's copy has only in-frame clones and leaves some out. The data show some 2.1 million clones, 85% to 95% seen once. The study enrolled healthy HIV-negative adults without recent acute infections or vaccinations as donors. Sequenced input: naive CD4+ T cells sorted from blood. Indicated subset: CD45RA+ positively selected. The TCR comes from a man aged 18 to 35 in good health. The chain uses TRBV27 and TRBJ2-7; 10 bases agree with TRBD1. The CDR3 here is CASRPLRDRGHEQYF. As DNA, the CDR3 is TGTGCCAGCAGGCCCCTCAGGGACAGGGGACACGAGCAGTACTTC.